This T cell receptor (beta chain) was captured in a study of blood T cell repertoires in COVID-19. Study details: Samples taken during acute and convalescent COVID-19 were collected in the United States, Italy and Spain. PBMCs, B-cell-depleted T cells, or T cells provided the cDNA or gDNA that made up the material.

Trimming removed 5 bases at V and 2 bases at J, with 7 bases between. Germline V CDR1 and CDR2: MNHEY, SVGAGI. The CDR3 sequence is 13 residues long. In the study's own analysis: Reference gene primer amplification in the assay estimated nucleated cell counts. TCRdb's table, derived via immunoSEQ multiplex PCR, lists solely in-frame clones and lacks some. D and trimming come from the DNA, and the V and J calls and clone size come from that table. The data contain about 230,000 clones, roughly 84% of them seen just once; the ten biggest clones take up more than 25%. This TCR was recovered from a middle-aged man with acute or convalescent COVID-19. The chain links TRBV6-5 to TRBJ1-3; D gene unclear. Source material: peripheral blood. CDR3 nucleotides: TGTGCCAGCAGTCGGACTACTGGAAACACCATATATTTT. It specifies CASSRTTGNTIYF.